This T cell receptor beta chain was documented in a study of breast tumors, draining lymph nodes, adjacent tissues (dated by TCRdb to about 2016). Background on the whole study: In breast cancer patients, the study compared the TCR beta repertoires of tumor, adjacent nontumor tissue and axillary lymph nodes. The study was designed to assess the relationships and possible T-cell exchange between tumor, surrounding tissue and draining lymph node repertoires in human breast cancer. Study-wide findings and limitations: A scenario in which most tumor T cells derive from the lymph node and then expand within tumor tissue was judged to be consistent with the data. T-cell repertoire diversity in tumors was found to be lower than in lymph nodes but higher than in nontumor tissue, and preferential V and J gene usage was observed. Tumor and nontumor tissue repertoires were found to be significantly more similar in luminal-like than in basal-like breast cancer. Rather than being directly demonstrated, the conclusion that tumor T cells originate in lymph nodes was presented as consistent with a hypothesis.

This clonotype was seen ten or more times. Its antigen is unknown. Nothing much larger sits one base from this clone, and base qualities are not available. TCRdb names Illumina HiSeq 2000 as the instrument used. Multiplex PCR amplification was used to build the TCR beta chain libraries. The amplified TCR beta chain products were analyzed by high-throughput sequencing. TCRdb trimmed public reads at Q25 via fastp, called clones via MiXCR and kept in-frame beta chains. Identical CDR3 proteins give one entry, which carries the most common genes and DNA. The sample data list tens of thousands of distinct CDR3 sequences, and approximately 19% of these were observed just once. Together, the top ten hold around 2.5% of the sample. Trimming removed 3 bases from V and 5 bases from J; the gene matches leave 3 bases unexplained. CDR1 and CDR2 are read off the germline V gene as KGHDR and SFDVKD. Inclusive of the bounding cysteine and phenylalanine, the CDR3 is 14 residues long. Of the read, only the CDR3 DNA is kept; its 42 bases are in frame from base 1.

Lymph node samples came from the axillary draining lymph nodes of breast cancer patients. Sample: axillary lymph node tissue. The source is a female donor with breast cancer. Some clones in this sample may be carry-over from other donors' samples. The V gene is TRBV24-1 and the J gene is TRBJ1-5, with 7 bases in between that match TRBD1. The CDR3 region: CATSDTQGDQPQHF. The bases read TGTGCCACCAGTGATACTCAGGGGGATCAGCCCCAGCATTTT.